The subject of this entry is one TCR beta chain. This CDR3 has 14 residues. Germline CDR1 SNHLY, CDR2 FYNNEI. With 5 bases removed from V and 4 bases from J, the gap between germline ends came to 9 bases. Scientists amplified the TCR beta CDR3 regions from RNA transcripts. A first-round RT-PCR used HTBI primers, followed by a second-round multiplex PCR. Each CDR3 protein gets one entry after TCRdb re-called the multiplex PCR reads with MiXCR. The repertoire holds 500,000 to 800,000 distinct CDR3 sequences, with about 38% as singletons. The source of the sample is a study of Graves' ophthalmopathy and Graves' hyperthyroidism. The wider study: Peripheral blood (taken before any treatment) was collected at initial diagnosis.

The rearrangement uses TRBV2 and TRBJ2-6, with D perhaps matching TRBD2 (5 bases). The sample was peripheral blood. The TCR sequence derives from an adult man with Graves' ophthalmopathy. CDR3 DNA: TGTGCCAGCAGTCGGGATTACGGGGCCAACGTCCTGACTTTC. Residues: CASSRDYGANVLTF.